This T cell receptor beta chain was captured in a study of metastatic and nonmetastatic thyroid tumors (dated by TCRdb to the early 2020s). Concerning the study at large: Repertoires from peripheral blood and from tumor or nodule tissue samples of malignant and benign thyroid patients were compared. Results the study describes overall, beyond this receptor: In both blood and tumor samples, malignant tumors were reported to have significantly higher TCR beta diversity than benign nodules.

No patient had received any treatment before thyroid surgery. Using T-cell receptor beta sequencing, the study looked back at clinical samples from patients collected from about 2011 to 2018. V was cut back by 2 bases and J by 1 base, leaving a gap of 8 bases between them. In the germline V gene, CDR1 corresponds to SNHLY and CDR2 to FYNNEI. From the cysteine up to the phenylalanine, the CDR3 has a length of 14 residues. Only CDR3 DNA remains: 42 bases, in frame from the first base. The library was produced with PCR. Reads for this sample came from an Illumina HiSeq 4000. High-throughput sequencing was used to profile the TCR beta-chain CDR3 region of every patient. On the study's bioinformatics: A classifier to discriminate distant-metastatic papillary thyroid cancer patients was built from CDR3 differences across clinicopathological groups. The Shannon index was used to measure repertoire diversity, and the Morisita-Horn index was used to measure how similar tumor and blood repertoires were. TCRdb applied fastp at Q25 and MiXCR to the public reads, then kept only in-frame beta chains. It is TCRdb's table, rather than the study itself, that gives the V and J calls and clone size. This sample comprises roughly 7,800 clones, about 29% of them detected only once. Less than 45% of the sample rests with the top ten.

In regard to this clone: No antigen is known for it. Within one base of it there is no much larger clone, and no base qualities were kept.

The sequencing input was tumor tissue. This clonotype was sampled from a male donor with papillary thyroid cancer or a benign thyroid nodule (not recorded which). Some clones in this sample may be carry-over from other donors' samples. The sequence joins TRBV2 to TRBJ2-5; no D segment can be confidently identified. The nucleotide sequence reads TGTGCCAGCAGTGAAAGCAGGTCCCAAGAGACCCAGTACTTC. This is translated as CASSESRSQETQYF.